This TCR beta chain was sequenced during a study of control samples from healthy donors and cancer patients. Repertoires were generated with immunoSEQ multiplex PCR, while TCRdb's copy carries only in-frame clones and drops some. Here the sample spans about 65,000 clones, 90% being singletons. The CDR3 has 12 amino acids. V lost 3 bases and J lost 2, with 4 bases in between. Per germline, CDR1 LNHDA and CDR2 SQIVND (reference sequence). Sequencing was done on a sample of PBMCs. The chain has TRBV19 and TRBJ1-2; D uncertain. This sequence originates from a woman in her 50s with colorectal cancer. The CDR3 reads CASSIRNYGYTF. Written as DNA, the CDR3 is TGTGCCAGTAGTATCCGGAACTATGGCTACACCTTC.